Presented here are 31 T cell receptor beta chains from one specimen sequenced in a study of blood T cell repertoires in COVID-19. The assay was immunoSEQ multiplex PCR, and TCRdb's table has in-frame clones only and misses some. The sample has some 11,000 clones, approximately 85% seen once. Sequencing used peripheral blood. These receptors originate from a man between 45 and 60 years old with active COVID-19.

The rearrangement links TRBV7-8 to TRBJ2-5, with TRBD2 as a possible D gene (6 bases). Between the trimmed V and J ends, which lost 2 bases and 5 bases, there was a span of 21 bases. The CDR3 runs 17 residues. CDR1 is SGHVS and CDR2 is FQNEAQ in the germline V gene. The CDR3 region is CASSLFAASARVETQYF. CDR3 coding DNA: TGTGCCAGCAGCTTATTCGCGGCTAGCGCAAGAGTTGAGACCCAGTACTTC.

The CDR3 nucleotides read TGTGCCAGTAGTGTCGGACTACATTCCTACAATGAGCAGTTCTTC. It codes for CASSVGLHSYNEQFF. The chain employs TRBV19 and TRBJ2-1; a weak D match, TRBD2 (6 bases). The V gene's germline CDR1 is LNHDA and CDR2 SQIVND (reference sequence). The CDR3 is 15 residues long. The ends were cut back, 5 bases at V and 1 base at J, with 12 bases in the middle.

The chain has TRBV9 and TRBJ2-3; D is undetermined. Germline V CDR1 and CDR2: SGDLS, YYNGEE. CDR3 length: 16 amino acids. V was pared by 0 bases and J by 1 base, with 12 bases between. CDR3 loop: CASSVEAQLGTDTQYF. CDR3 nucleotides: TGTGCCAGCAGCGTAGAAGCTCAACTTGGCACAGATACGCAGTATTTT. Variable domain in full (rest from reference TRBV9 and TRBJ2-3): DSGVTQTPKHLITATGQRVTLRCSPRSGDLSVYWYQQSLDQGLQFLIQYYNGEERAKGNILERFSAQQFPDLHSELNLSSLELGDSALYFCASSVEAQLGTDTQYFGPGTRLTVL.

This clone has only a few counts. The V call is TRBV7-3, the J call TRBJ2-7, with 14 bases lining up with TRBD2. This CDR3 contains 21 residues. CDR1 SGHTA and CDR2 FQGTGA come from the germline V gene. Trimming took 2 bases from V and 2 from J; bases not matched to a gene: 17. Here the CDR3 DNA reads TGTGCCAGCAGCTTATGGGTAGGGACTAGCGGGAGTCTTCGGATACCCTACGAGCAGTACTTC. This sequence encodes CASSLWVGTSGSLRIPYEQYF.

The DNA for the CDR3 is TGTGCCAGCACCTGGACAGGAGAAAACACCGGGGAGCTGTTTTTT. The encoded protein is CASTWTGENTGELFF. The rearrangement joins TRBV6-5 to TRBJ2-2; TRBD1 matches at 7 bases. The J segment lost 2 bases and the V segment lost 7 bases, leaving 7 bases of the junction unmatched. The CDR3 totals 15 residues. The germline V gene encodes CDR1 MNHEY and CDR2 SVGAGI.

Details on this clone: The sample holds other DNA sequences that translate to the same CDR3. The chain carries TRBV29-1 and TRBJ2-1; D is perhaps TRBD1 (5 bases). CDR3 length: 14 residues. V lost 6 bases to trimming and J lost 4 bases, with 16 bases between them. The germline gives CDR1 SQVTM, CDR2 ANQGSEA. As DNA, the CDR3 is TGCAGCGTAGCCCGGACATCTCTTTACAATGAGCAGTTCTTC. Translated, it gives CSVARTSLYNEQFF.

The genes are TRBV28 and TRBJ1-2, with D unclear. In germline, CDR1 is MDHEN, CDR2 SYDVKM. V was clipped by 2 bases and J by 4 bases, with 11 bases between them. The CDR3 extends over 14 amino acids. This CDR3 reads CASSLSGIIYGYTF. The CDR3 bases are TGTGCCAGCAGTTTAAGCGGGATCATCTATGGCTACACCTTC.

The J gene is TRBJ2-3, the V gene TRBV7-8; 10 nucleotides line up with TRBD2. The V gene's germline CDR1 is SGHVS and CDR2 FQNEAQ. The CDR3 spans 16 residues. With V trimmed by 5 bases and J by 0 bases, 5 bases remained unmatched. The CDR3 DNA follows: TGTGCCAGCAGCAGTAAACTAGCGGGAAGCACAGATACGCAGTATTTT. It specifies CASSSKLAGSTDTQYF.

CDR3 protein: CASSLTGGLAGSYNEQFF. The CDR3, as DNA: TGTGCCAGCAGCTTAACAGGGGGACTAGCGGGATCTTACAATGAGCAGTTCTTC. V gene TRBV7-3 combines with J gene TRBJ2-1; TRBD2 matches at 13 bases. Germline assignment: CDR1 SGHTA and CDR2 FQGTGA. The J segment lost 4 bases and the V segment lost 0 bases, leaving 6 bases of the junction unmatched. The CDR3 loop spans 18 amino acids.

This CDR3 is CASSYLEGAREKLFF. The CDR3 region has the DNA TGTGCCAGCAGTTACCTCGAAGGGGCCCGGGAAAAACTGTTTTTT. This chain links TRBV27 with TRBJ1-4; D is perhaps TRBD1 (5 bases). Per the germline V gene, CDR1 is MNHEY and CDR2 is SMNVEV (reference sequence). V gave up 4 bases and J gave up 8 bases, with 17 bases separating them. CDR3 length equals 15 residues.

The V call is TRBV11-2, the J call TRBJ2-3, with TRBD2 as a possible D gene (6 bases). V was cut by 1 base and J by 0 bases, with 8 bases left in between. CDR3 length equals 15 residues. CDR1 SGHAT and CDR2 FQNNGV come from the germline V gene. The CDR3 nucleotides are TGTGCCAGCAGCTTAGGCGGGATTAGCACAGATACGCAGTATTTT. Translated, it gives CASSLGGISTDTQYF.

The rearrangement uses TRBV19 and TRBJ2-7; 9 bases align to TRBD1. This CDR3 is 14 amino acids long. Germline CDR1 LNHDA, CDR2 SQIVND (reference sequence). V shed 10 bases and J 2 bases; nucleotides not matched to a gene: 9. CDR3 loop: CATQGQGFPYEQYF. Written as DNA, the CDR3 is TGTGCCACCCAAGGACAGGGGTTTCCCTACGAGCAGTACTTC.

The chain is built from TRBV9 and TRBJ2-3; D is possibly TRBD1 (6 bases). There are 18 residues in the CDR3. In germline, CDR1 is SGDLS, CDR2 YYNGEE. Trimming cost V 3 bases and J 0 bases, with 20 bases left between them. The CDR3 reads CASSGSFRTASSTDTQYF. In nucleotides, the CDR3 is TGTGCCAGCAGCGGGAGTTTTAGGACAGCATCTAGCACAGATACGCAGTATTTT.

The CDR3 coding sequence is TGTGCCTGGAAGAGGGGGGGAAGCGAGACCCAGTACTTC. Translation gives CAWKRGGSETQYF. The chain uses TRBV30 and TRBJ2-5; D is perhaps TRBD2 (7 bases). Germline values: CDR1 GTSNPN, CDR2 SVGIG (reference sequence). The CDR3 is made up of 13 amino acids. Trimming shortened V by 4 bases and J by 5 bases, and 14 bases separated the two germline ends. The full variable domain, in which reference TRBV30 and TRBJ2-5 provide the parts outside the CDR3, is SQTIHQWPATLVQPVGSPLSLECTVEGTSNPNLYWYRQAAGRGLQLLFYSVGIGQISSEVPQNLSASRPQDRQFILSSKKLLLSDSGFYLCAWKRGGSETQYFGPGTRLLVL.

The table lists this clone with a count of one. The chain combines TRBV6-1 with TRBJ2-7; D unresolved. The CDR3 is 14 amino acids. The V gene's germline CDR1 is MNHNS and CDR2 SASEGT. The V and J ends lost 2 bases and 3 bases respectively, with 11 bases between them. CDR3 in amino acids: CASSELGLDYEQYF. The CDR3 DNA sequence: TGTGCCAGCAGTGAACTCGGGTTAGACTACGAGCAGTACTTC.

This clone turned up a few times. The rearrangement joins TRBV18 to TRBJ1-5, with TRBD1 as a possible D gene (5 bases). The CDR3 length is 13 residues. V lost 6 bases and J lost 9, with 15 bases in between. The germline CDR1 and CDR2 sequences are KGHSH and LQKENI. CDR3 nucleotide sequence: TGTGCCAGCTCGCCCCCTCCAGGGTGGCCCCAGCATTTT. Protein product: CASSPPPGWPQHF.

This chain joins TRBV19 and TRBJ2-3; 13 bases are a match to TRBD2. Trimming cost V 8 bases and J 3 bases; bases outside gene matches: 8. The CDR3 has 16 residues. The V gene's germline CDR1 is LNHDA and CDR2 SQIVND (reference sequence). The CDR3 coding sequence is TGTGCCAGTGCGTCCGGACTAGCGGGAGCGACAGATACGCAGTATTTT. Protein: CASASGLAGATDTQYF.

V is TRBV27 and J is TRBJ1-1; TRBD1 matches at 7 bases. The junction had 6 bases not matched to a gene; V was cut back by 4 bases and J by 7 bases. Germline assignment: CDR1 MNHEY and CDR2 SMNVEV (reference sequence). The length of the CDR3 is 13 residues. CDR3 loop: CASSSTGWDEAFF. The CDR3 DNA follows: TGTGCCAGCAGTTCGACAGGGTGGGATGAAGCTTTCTTT.

This chain joins TRBV9 and TRBJ2-1; no reliable D call. CDR1 and CDR2 (germline): SGDLS, YYNGEE. The CDR3 has 13 residues. The germline V and J ends were trimmed by 4 bases and 1 base, with 6 bases remaining between them. CDR3 in DNA: TGTGCCAGCAGCCCCATTTCCTACAATGAGCAGTTCTTC. Translating it yields CASSPISYNEQFF.

V and J are TRBV27 and TRBJ2-3; TRBD2 agrees at 14 bases. CDR1 is MNHEY and CDR2 is SMNVEV in the germline V gene (reference sequence). Trimming cost V 6 bases and J 4 bases; bases outside gene matches: 6. The CDR3 has 16 amino acids. Here the CDR3 DNA reads TGTGCCAGCAGCCCGACTAGCGGGAGGGCCGCAGATACGCAGTATTTT. Protein product: CASSPTSGRAADTQYF.

The chain recombines TRBV4-1 with TRBJ1-2; D unclear. The CDR3 contains 14 residues. The germline gives CDR1 MGHRA, CDR2 YSYEKL. V gave up 1 base and J gave up 4 bases, with 10 bases separating them. CDR3 DNA: TGCGCCAGCAGCCAAGTCGTGGGCGCCTATGGCTACACCTTC. Translating it yields CASSQVVGAYGYTF.

This clone was recorded only once. The gene calls are TRBV19 and TRBJ1-1; the D is unclear. CDR1 and CDR2 (germline): LNHDA, SQIVND (reference sequence). The CDR3 runs 11 residues. Trimming stripped 3 bases from V and 6 bases from J, with 5 bases between. CDR3 region: CASSMSAEAFF. As DNA, the CDR3 is TGTGCCAGTAGTATGAGCGCTGAAGCTTTCTTT.

This clone came up once. The chain couples TRBV11-1 to TRBJ2-3; 9 nucleotides line up with TRBD2. This CDR3 region has 15 residues. With 3 bases clipped from V and 2 bases from J, the junction kept 3 bases outside the gene matches. CDR1 SGHAT and CDR2 FQDESV come from the germline V gene (reference sequence). The CDR3 loop reads CASSLGTSYTDTQYF. The CDR3 DNA reads as TGTGCCAGCAGCTTGGGGACTAGCTACACAGATACGCAGTATTTT.

The J gene is TRBJ1-1, the V gene TRBV28, with unresolved D. Deletions cut 7 bases from V and 6 bases from J, with 12 bases between. Germline assignment: CDR1 MDHEN and CDR2 SYDVKM. This CDR3 is 12 amino acids long. CDR3 amino acids: CASTLAGAEAFF. CDR3 in DNA: TGTGCCAGCACCCTGGCGGGAGCTGAAGCTTTCTTT. Full variable domain (missing parts from reference TRBV28 and TRBJ1-1): DVKVTQSSRYLVKRTGEKVFLECVQDMDHENMFWYRQDPGLGLRLIYFSYDVKMKEKGDIPEGYSVSREKKERFSLILESASTNQTSMYLCASTLAGAEAFFGQGTRLTVV.

With respect to this clone: At the DNA level, this CDR3 is encoded by other sequences in the same sample as well. The chain couples TRBV27 to TRBJ2-2; D might be TRBD2 (5 bases). Trimming cost V 3 bases and J 6 bases, with 8 bases left between them. Germline CDR1 and CDR2: MNHEY and SMNVEV (reference sequence). The CDR3 has 13 residues. This CDR3 reads CASSFTSAGELFF. In DNA, the CDR3 is TGTGCCAGCAGTTTCACTAGTGCCGGGGAGCTGTTTTTT.

The V and J genes are TRBV20-1 and TRBJ2-7, with 7 nucleotides matching TRBD1. The germline V gene encodes CDR1 DFQATT and CDR2 SNEGSKA (reference sequence). The junction had 5 bases not matched to a gene; V was cut back by 6 bases and J by 6 bases. The CDR3 runs 11 residues. The CDR3 region has the DNA TGCAGTGCAGCCACAGGGGTCGAGCAGTACTTC. The encoded protein is CSAATGVEQYF.

The chain employs TRBV6-5 and TRBJ2-7; 8 bases match TRBD2. J lost 2 bases, V lost 6 bases, and 9 bases had no gene match. Germline CDR1 is MNHEY and CDR2 is SVGAGI. The CDR3 consists of 15 residues. The CDR3 loop reads CASRFSGVKPYEQYF. The CDR3 nucleotides are TGTGCCAGCAGGTTTAGCGGGGTCAAACCCTACGAGCAGTACTTC.

The chain uses TRBV27 and TRBJ2-7; D gene ambiguous. Germline loops: CDR1 MNHEY, CDR2 SMNVEV (reference sequence). The CDR3 spans 14 residues. Deletions cut 0 bases from V and 1 base from J, with 7 bases between. The CDR3 protein is CASSLSSGSYEQYF. The CDR3 nucleotides are TGTGCCAGCAGTTTATCTTCCGGTTCCTACGAGCAGTACTTC.

The V and J genes are TRBV27 and TRBJ2-2, with TRBD2 matching 15 bases. V was pared by 6 bases and J by 2 bases, with 4 bases of the junction left unmatched. This CDR3 region has 17 residues. The V gene's germline CDR1 is MNHEY and CDR2 SMNVEV (reference sequence). The CDR3 coding sequence is TGTGCCAGCAGCAGGACTAGCGGGAGGGCCAACACCGGGGAGCTGTTTTTT. This translates into CASSRTSGRANTGELFF.

V and J are TRBV5-1 and TRBJ2-7, with D perhaps TRBD2 (5 bases). This CDR3 comprises 15 residues. Trimming shortened V by 1 base and J by 7 bases, and 18 bases separated the two germline ends. The germline CDR1 and CDR2 sequences are SGHRS and YFSETQ. CDR3 protein: CASSLWVSGGWEQYF. The CDR3 region has the DNA TGCGCCAGCAGCTTGTGGGTGAGCGGTGGCTGGGAGCAGTACTTC.

The chain couples TRBV10-2 to TRBJ2-2, with 10 bases that match TRBD1. The V segment lost 6 bases and the J segment 2 bases; nucleotides outside the gene matches: 6. The CDR3 contains 16 residues. Germline lookup yields CDR1 WSHSY and CDR2 SAAADI. The CDR3 sequence is CASRADRGPNTGELFF. DNA for the CDR3: TGCGCCAGCAGGGCTGACAGGGGGCCCAACACCGGGGAGCTGTTTTTT.